A single sample is the source of the 12 T cell receptor beta chains below, sequenced in a study of T cell responses to AZD1222 COVID-19 vaccine. Repertoires were generated with immunoSEQ multiplex PCR, while TCRdb's copy carries only in-frame clones and drops some. This table holds 90,000 to 150,000 clones, around nine tenths found once. The sample here was peripheral blood, taken on day 0 of AZD1222 vaccination. The receptors were gathered from an adult in good health.

The chain joins TRBV3-1 (or the pseudogene TRBV3-2) to TRBJ1-2; D may be TRBD1 (6 bases). The V gene's germline CDR1 is LGHDT and CDR2 YNNKEL (reference sequence). The CDR3 has 15 residues. The ends were cut back, 4 bases at V and 4 bases at J, with 16 bases in the middle. The chain's CDR3 is CASSRSGQSRYGYTF. The CDR3 DNA reads as TGTGCCAGCAGCCGGTCAGGACAGAGCCGCTATGGCTACACCTTC.

The chain employs TRBV5-4 and TRBJ1-2; unclear D gene. The length of the CDR3 is 15 residues. V was pared by 4 bases and J by 8 bases, with 21 bases between. Germline V lookup: CDR1 SGHNT, CDR2 YYREEE (reference sequence). CDR3 loop: CASSRPTGSLGGYTF. Written as DNA, the CDR3 is TGTGCCAGCAGCCGACCAACGGGGTCCCTAGGAGGCTACACCTTC.

This rearrangement joins TRBV7-9 to TRBJ1-1; 7 bases line up with TRBD1. Looked up from germline, CDR1 is SEHNR and CDR2 is FQNEAQ (reference sequence). The CDR3 extends over 15 amino acids. With V trimmed by 5 bases and J by 1 base, 7 bases remained unmatched. The CDR3 sequence is CASSGSHRGNTEAFF. As DNA, the CDR3 is TGTGCCAGCAGCGGTTCACACAGGGGGAACACTGAAGCTTTCTTT.

This rearrangement joins TRBV6-1 to TRBJ2-3; no clear D. Germline values: CDR1 MNHNS, CDR2 SASEGT. The CDR3 runs to 17 residues. The germline V and J ends were trimmed by 0 bases and 3 bases, with 16 bases remaining between them. The CDR3 region is CASSEALGRRVTDTQYF. Written as DNA, the CDR3 is TGTGCCAGCAGTGAAGCGCTAGGCAGAAGGGTAACAGATACGCAGTATTTT.

The chain employs TRBV15 and TRBJ1-4; TRBD1 matches 8 bases. The CDR3 is made up of 15 amino acids. Trimming took 1 base from V and 7 from J; bases not matched to a gene: 5. CDR1 is LNHNV and CDR2 is YYDKDF in the germline V gene (reference sequence). The CDR3 DNA is TGTGCCACCAGCAGAGGCCCGGGACAGGCTGAAAAACTGTTTTTT. Amino acids: CATSRGPGQAEKLFF.

This chain connects TRBV5-6 to TRBJ1-2; TRBD1 matches at 7 bases. The CDR3 is 14 amino acids. Trimming removed 0 bases from V and 2 bases from J; junction bases left unmatched: 1. The germline CDR1 and CDR2 sequences are SGHDT and YYEEEE. CDR3 coding DNA: TGTGCCAGCAGCTTGGTGGACAGGAACTATGGCTACACCTTC. This codes for CASSLVDRNYGYTF.

This clone was counted a single time. The rearrangement links TRBV18 to TRBJ2-3; D gene ambiguous. CDR1 and CDR2 (germline): KGHSH, LQKENI. V lost 1 base, J lost 1 base, and 9 bases lay in between. CDR3 length: 15 amino acids. CDR3 coding DNA: TGTGCCAGCTCACCACTCTCCAGAGGCACAGATACGCAGTATTTT. It encodes CASSPLSRGTDTQYF.

The count of this clone is one. The same CDR3 can be traced to other DNA sequences in this sample. The V and J genes are TRBV25-1 and TRBJ2-3; D gene unclear. V lost 3 bases and J lost 1, with 5 bases in between. Germline CDR1 MGHDK, CDR2 SYGVNS. The CDR3 spans 13 residues. The CDR3 spells CASSDGGTDTQYF. The CDR3 coding sequence is TGTGCCAGCAGTGACGGCGGCACAGATACGCAGTATTTT.

The rearrangement uses TRBV5-1 and TRBJ1-4; weak D call: TRBD1 (6 bases). Trimming took off 4 bases at V and 5 bases at J, with 15 bases between the two ends. CDR1 is SGHRS, CDR2 YFSETQ, per germline. The CDR3 contains 15 residues. The DNA for the CDR3 is TGCGCCAGCAGCATCGGGGGGCTCTCGAATGAAAAACTGTTTTTT. Translated, it gives CASSIGGLSNEKLFF.

Concerning this clone: Other DNA sequences of this sample code for an identical CDR3. V gene TRBV9 combines with J gene TRBJ2-2; 7 bases fit TRBD2. This CDR3 contains 16 residues. Germline assignment: CDR1 SGDLS and CDR2 YYNGEE. V lost 0 bases to trimming and J lost 5 bases; unmatched junction nucleotides: 7. The CDR3 sequence: CASSVGAGGGTGELFF. The CDR3 DNA reads as TGTGCCAGCAGCGTAGGGGCAGGCGGGGGAACCGGGGAGCTGTTTTTT.

The chain combines TRBV6-5 with TRBJ1-2, with D hard to call. V shed 5 bases and J shed 0 bases, with 10 bases lying between them. CDR1 and CDR2 (germline): MNHEY, SVGAGI. The CDR3 length is 14 residues. CDR3 region: CASSRRTTNYGYTF. Here the CDR3 DNA reads TGTGCCAGCAGTAGGAGGACGACTAACTATGGCTACACCTTC.

CDR3 in DNA: TGTGCCAGCAGTTCCGGCAGCCTACCCTCGGGCACCGGGGAGCTGTTTTTT. Its translation is CASSSGSLPSGTGELFF. The V and J genes are TRBV6-2 or TRBV6-3 and TRBJ2-2; D unresolved. The germline V gene encodes CDR1 MNHEY and CDR2 SVGEGT. The CDR3 spans 17 residues. The V end lost 4 bases, the J end lost 4 bases, and 19 bases lay between the germline ends.